The 14 T cell receptor beta chains below come from one sample, sequenced in a study of CD8 T cells in cerebrospinal fluid in Alzheimer's disease. For each CDR3 protein, TCRdb gives one entry from its re-call of the 10x single-cell sequencing reads, without DNA. Its clone listing holds about 740 distinct CDR3 sequences. Sequenced material: cerebrospinal fluid. The source is a human donor with Parkinson's disease.

This clonotype is classed as large (0.1 to 1%) by frequency. The gene calls are TRBV20-1 and TRBJ1-2. Per germline, CDR1 DFQATT and CDR2 SNEGSKA (reference sequence). The CDR3 is 12 amino acids. CDR3: CSARVSSAGYTF.

This clonotype shows up as medium-sized by frequency. This chain links TRBV20-1 with TRBJ2-5. The germline V gene has CDR1 DFQATT and CDR2 SNEGSKA (reference sequence). The CDR3 runs to 12 residues. CDR3: CSAPESTQTQYF.

By frequency, this clonotype is large. This rearrangement joins TRBV7-2 to TRBJ2-1; without DNA, the TCRdb call of TRBD1 cannot be checked. This CDR3 region has 11 residues. From germline, CDR1 is SGHTA and CDR2 FQGNSA. This CDR3 reads CASGRSREQFF.

This clonotype is deemed large by its frequency. The chain joins TRBV3-1 to TRBJ1-1. Germline V lookup: CDR1 LGHDT, CDR2 YNNKEL (reference sequence). The CDR3 consists of 12 residues. The CDR3 sequence: CASSQGVREAFF.

The chain uses TRBV18 and TRBJ2-5. The CDR3 runs 15 residues. The germline CDR1 and CDR2 sequences are KGHSH and LQKENI. The CDR3 region is CASSPSVSTGETQYF.

This clonotype ranks as large in terms of frequency. J is TRBJ1-5 and V is TRBV28; TCRdb selects TRBD1, and the lack of DNA leaves this call unchecked. The CDR3 has 13 residues. CDR1 MDHEN and CDR2 SYDVKM come from the germline V gene. The CDR3 loop reads CASSLRGRQPQHF.

This clonotype is classed as medium-sized (0.01 to 0.1%) by frequency. The rearrangement joins TRBV4-2 to TRBJ2-3; TCRdb reports TRBD2, a call that lacks DNA to check it against. The germline CDR1 and CDR2 sequences are LGHNA and YNFKEQ. The CDR3 extends over 17 amino acids. This CDR3 reads CASSQGSSGSFMDTQYF.

This clonotype is classed as medium-sized by frequency. The chain combines TRBV9 with TRBJ2-2; as DNA is missing, the TRBD1 call by TCRdb cannot be tested. Germline V gene lookup returns CDR1 SGDLS and CDR2 YYNGEE. The CDR3 runs to 15 residues. The CDR3 sequence is CASSSGPPNTGELFF. Together with reference TRBV9 and TRBJ2-2, the CDR3 gives the full variable domain: DSGVTQTPKHLITATGQRVTLRCSPRSGDLSVYWYQQSLDQGLQFLIQYYNGEERAKGNILERFSAQQFPDLHSELNLSSLELGDSALYFCASSSGPPNTGELFFGEGSRLTVL.

This clonotype is large (0.1 to 1%) by frequency. CDR3 protein: CASSGGETGELFF. J is TRBJ2-2 and V is TRBV2. The CDR3 has 13 amino acids. Germline-derived CDR1 and CDR2 are SNHLY and FYNNEI. Using reference TRBV2 and TRBJ2-2 for the parts outside the CDR3, the full variable domain is EPEVTQTPSHQVTQMGQEVILRCVPISNHLYFYWYRQILGQKVEFLVSFYNNEISEKSEIFDDQFSVERPDGSNFTLKIRSTKLEDSAMYFCASSGGETGELFFGEGSRLTVL.

CDR3 protein: CASGLGGEAGNTIYF. The chain combines TRBV28 with TRBJ1-3. This CDR3 comprises 15 residues. Germline assignment: CDR1 MDHEN and CDR2 SYDVKM.

By frequency, this clonotype is large. The chain uses TRBV7-2 and TRBJ2-1; TCRdb's D call, TRBD1, is unchecked because there is no DNA. The germline gives CDR1 SGHTA, CDR2 FQGNSA. This CDR3 is built from 14 residues. CDR3: CASSLVPGTGTQFF.

The CDR3 sequence: CAWSRGNYGYTF. This sequence joins TRBV30 and TRBJ1-2; TCRdb selects TRBD1, and the lack of DNA leaves this call unchecked. This CDR3 region has 12 residues. Germline V CDR1 and CDR2: GTSNPN, SVGIG (reference sequence).

Considering frequency, this clonotype is medium-sized. The V and J genes are TRBV6-5 and TRBJ1-6; TCRdb proposes TRBD1, but this gene call is untestable without DNA. Germline V lookup: CDR1 MNHEY, CDR2 SVGAGI. This CDR3 spans 14 amino acids. CDR3 protein: CASSPGTGRSPLHF.

This clonotype is called medium-sized (0.01 to 0.1%) based on its frequency. The rearrangement uses TRBV11-2 and TRBJ2-7. The CDR3 is 11 residues long. Germline-derived CDR1 and CDR2 are SGHAT and FQNNGV. The chain's CDR3 is CASSLGVEQYF.